Below are 21 T cell receptor beta chains sequenced from a single sample in a study of control samples from healthy donors and cancer patients. Sequenced by immunoSEQ multiplex PCR; TCRdb stores in-frame clones only, minus some. The data contain approximately 120,000 clones, just over 90% of them singletons. Sequencing was performed on blood. These receptors were collected from a human donor in good health. The donor label of this sample is uncertain.

The chain recombines TRBV7-2 with TRBJ1-2, with a possible D match to TRBD1 (6 bases). The CDR3 totals 14 residues. Trimming removed 3 bases at V and 3 bases at J, with 11 bases between. CDR1 is SGHTA and CDR2 is FQGNSA in the germline V gene. CDR3 sequence: CASSFGQLDYGYTF. DNA for the CDR3: TGTGCCAGCAGCTTCGGACAGTTGGACTATGGCTACACCTTC.

The chain uses TRBV19 and TRBJ1-5; 8 bases are a match to TRBD1. The junction had 10 bases not matched to a gene; V was cut back by 3 bases and J by 6 bases. Germline CDR1 and CDR2: LNHDA and SQIVND (reference sequence). The CDR3 loop spans 16 amino acids. CDR3 nucleotide sequence: TGTGCCAGTAGTATTCAGACAGGGGCCTTTGGTCAGCCCCAGCATTTT. Translation: CASSIQTGAFGQPQHF. The whole variable domain, remainder taken from reference TRBV19 and TRBJ1-5, is DGGITQSPKYLFRKEGQNVTLSCEQNLNHDAMYWYRQDPGQGLRLIYYSQIVNDFQKGDIAEGYSVSREKKESFPLTVTSAQKNPTAFYLCASSIQTGAFGQPQHFGDGTRLSIL.

The chain carries TRBV10-3 and TRBJ1-1, with 8 positions matching TRBD1. The V segment lost 2 bases and the J segment 4 bases; nucleotides outside the gene matches: 0. The length of the CDR3 is 13 residues. Germline loops: CDR1 ENHRY, CDR2 SYGVKD. The CDR3 sequence: CAISEGTGTEAFF. The CDR3 bases are TGTGCCATCAGTGAGGGGACAGGCACTGAAGCTTTCTTT.

The V call is TRBV3-1 (or the pseudogene TRBV3-2), the J call TRBJ1-5, with a weak D call TRBD1 (6 bases). V shed 4 bases and J shed 9 bases, with 16 bases lying between them. Per germline, CDR1 LGHDT and CDR2 YNNKEL (reference sequence). CDR3 length equals 14 residues. This CDR3 is CASSRGGGEGPQHF. For the CDR3, the DNA is TGTGCCAGCAGCCGCGGGGGGGGCGAGGGGCCCCAGCATTTT.

The chain combines TRBV11-2 with TRBJ2-1; TRBD1 is a possible D gene (6 bases). Germline CDR1 and CDR2: SGHAT and FQNNGV. Trimming took off 4 bases at V and 0 bases at J, with 19 bases between the two ends. The CDR3 extends over 18 amino acids. CDR3: CASSSNTYTGSSYNEQFF. The CDR3 nucleotides are TGTGCCAGCAGCTCCAACACATATACAGGGAGCTCCTACAATGAGCAGTTCTTC.

The chain carries TRBV3-1 (or the pseudogene TRBV3-2) and TRBJ1-6, with no clear D. CDR1 is LGHDT, CDR2 YNNKEL, per germline (reference sequence). V dropped 5 bases and J dropped 10 bases, with 12 bases sitting between them. This CDR3 comprises 13 residues. CDR3 DNA sequence: TGTGCCAGCAGCGGGGATTTAGACTCACCCCTCCACTTT. Its translation is CASSGDLDSPLHF.

The chain carries TRBV7-9 and TRBJ1-2; D remains ambiguous. Germline loops: CDR1 SEHNR, CDR2 FQNEAQ (reference sequence). The CDR3 sequence is 12 residues long. Trimming removed 0 bases from V and 8 bases from J, with 7 bases in between. This CDR3 reads CASSLARRGYTF. CDR3 coding DNA: TGTGCCAGCAGCTTAGCTCGGAGAGGCTACACCTTC.

The chain has TRBV11-2 and TRBJ2-2, with D perhaps matching TRBD1 (5 bases). Per germline, CDR1 SGHAT and CDR2 FQNNGV. This CDR3 has 15 amino acids. Trimming left V 2 bases short and J 3 bases short, with 10 bases between. This CDR3 is CASSLRGSHTGELFF. The CDR3 nucleotides are TGTGCCAGCAGCTTAAGGGGCTCTCACACCGGGGAGCTGTTTTTT.

The rearrangement joins TRBV19 to TRBJ2-7, with a weak D call TRBD2 (6 bases). V gave up 5 bases and J gave up 7 bases, with 21 bases separating them. The CDR3 contains 15 residues. CDR1 is LNHDA and CDR2 is SQIVND in the germline V gene (reference sequence). As DNA, the CDR3 is TGTGCCAGTAGTTTGTCTCCACGCGGGACGCATGAGCAGTACTTC. Amino acids: CASSLSPRGTHEQYF.

The genes are TRBV6-6 and TRBJ2-7; 7 bases are shared with TRBD1. The germline V gene has CDR1 MNHNY and CDR2 SVGAGI (reference sequence). The CDR3 is 14 amino acids. V was pared by 5 bases and J by 0 bases, with 4 bases of the junction left unmatched. The CDR3 sequence is CASSRTGTSYEQYV. CDR3 nucleotides: TGTGCCAGCAGTCGGACAGGAACCTCCTACGAGCAGTACGTC.

The chain combines TRBV3-1 (or the pseudogene TRBV3-2) with TRBJ2-7, with a weak D call TRBD1 (6 bases). The CDR3 totals 17 residues. The germline gives CDR1 LGHDT, CDR2 YNNKEL (reference sequence). V lost 3 bases and J lost 3, with 21 bases in between. CDR3 protein: CASSQWGQGTTYYEQYF. CDR3 sequence (DNA): TGTGCCAGCAGCCAGTGGGGGCAGGGGACCACCTACTACGAGCAGTACTTC.

The rearrangement links TRBV6-4 to TRBJ2-7; 8 nucleotides line up with TRBD2. CDR3 length: 17 residues. Germline values: CDR1 MRHNA, CDR2 SNTAGT. V was pared by 0 bases and J by 2 bases, with 9 bases of the junction left unmatched. Here the CDR3 DNA reads TGTGCCAGCAGTGACTCTCGGACGGGGGGGGCCCCCTACGAGCAGTACTTC. Protein: CASSDSRTGGAPYEQYF.

V is TRBV2 and J is TRBJ1-6; 7 nucleotides align to TRBD1. The CDR3 is made up of 15 amino acids. V gave up 8 bases and J gave up 4 bases; unmatched junction bases: 8. Germline values: CDR1 SNHLY, CDR2 FYNNEI. The CDR3 sequence is CASCRDSLYNSPLHF. The CDR3 DNA follows: TGTGCCAGCTGCCGGGACAGCCTTTATAATTCACCCCTCCACTTT.

The V gene is TRBV2, the J gene TRBJ2-2, with 10 bases lining up with TRBD1. This CDR3 is built from 14 residues. The germline CDR1 and CDR2 sequences are SNHLY and FYNNEI. The junction had 3 bases not matched to a gene; V was cut back by 7 bases and J by 4 bases. CDR3 nucleotide sequence: TGTGCCAGCATAGGGACAGGGGTCACCGGGGAGCTGTTTTTT. Translation gives CASIGTGVTGELFF.

The chain uses TRBV5-1 and TRBJ2-1, with 9 bases that match TRBD2. This CDR3 spans 16 amino acids. The germline V gene has CDR1 SGHRS and CDR2 YFSETQ. V trimming: 3 bases; J trimming: 3 bases; junction bases outside the gene matches: 7. The CDR3 DNA reads TGCGCCAGCAGCTCAGTAGCGGGGGCCTACTACAATGAGCAGTTCTTC. It specifies CASSSVAGAYYNEQFF. Complete variable domain (other parts from reference TRBV5-1 and TRBJ2-1): KAGVTQTPRYLIKTRGQQVTLSCSPISGHRSVSWYQQTPGQGLQFLFEYFSETQRNKGNFPGRFSGRQFSNSRSEMNVSTLELGDSALYLCASSSVAGAYYNEQFFGPGTRLTVL.

This chain joins TRBV12-3 or TRBV12-4 and TRBJ2-7; D not certain. Trimming stripped 2 bases from V and 3 bases from J, with 8 bases between. CDR3 size: 13 residues. The CDR3 bases are TGTGCCAGCAGTTTAAGGGAAAACTACGAGCAGTACGTC. This translates into CASSLRENYEQYV.

V usage is TRBV6-5 and J usage is TRBJ2-2; D unclear. The CDR3 is 11 residues long. V lost 7 bases and J 7 bases, leaving 7 bases between the germline ends. Germline loops: CDR1 MNHEY, CDR2 SVGAGI. The CDR3 spells CASKSSGELFF. CDR3 DNA: TGTGCCAGCAAGTCGAGCGGGGAGCTGTTTTTT.

This rearrangement joins TRBV5-1 to TRBJ2-1, with D perhaps matching TRBD2 (5 bases). Looked up from germline, CDR1 is SGHRS and CDR2 is YFSETQ. CDR3 length: 14 amino acids. V lost 2 bases, J lost 3 bases, and 9 bases lay in between. The DNA for the CDR3 is TGCGCCAGCAGCTTCTCTAGCATCTACAATGAGCAGTTCTTC. Encoded protein: CASSFSSIYNEQFF.

This clone appeared a few times. The chain links TRBV12-3 or TRBV12-4 to TRBJ2-1, with D perhaps matching TRBD2 (6 bases). With 7 bases removed from V and 1 base from J, the gap between germline ends came to 8 bases. The CDR3 has 13 amino acids. The CDR3 DNA reads TGTGCCAGCAATCGGGGGTCCTACAATGAGCAGTTCTTC. Protein sequence: CASNRGSYNEQFF.

The V gene is TRBV2, the J gene TRBJ1-2; no reliable D call. The V gene lost 6 bases and the J gene lost 3 bases, with 8 bases spanning the gap. The CDR3 contains 12 residues. The V gene's germline CDR1 is SNHLY and CDR2 FYNNEI. Here the CDR3 reads CASRRTDYGYTF. DNA of the CDR3: TGTGCCAGCAGAAGGACGGACTATGGCTACACCTTC. The whole variable domain, remainder taken from reference TRBV2 and TRBJ1-2, is EPEVTQTPSHQVTQMGQEVILRCVPISNHLYFYWYRQILGQKVEFLVSFYNNEISEKSEIFDDQFSVERPDGSNFTLKIRSTKLEDSAMYFCASRRTDYGYTFGSGTRLTVV.

This rearrangement joins TRBV6-4 to TRBJ2-1; a weak D match, TRBD1 (6 bases). The CDR3 loop spans 15 amino acids. Deletions cut 6 bases from V and 0 bases from J, with 12 bases between. Germline V gene data show CDR1 as MRHNA and CDR2 as SNTAGT. CDR3: CASSRDTSSYNEQFF. Here the CDR3 DNA reads TGTGCCAGCAGCCGGGACACCAGCTCCTACAATGAGCAGTTCTTC.